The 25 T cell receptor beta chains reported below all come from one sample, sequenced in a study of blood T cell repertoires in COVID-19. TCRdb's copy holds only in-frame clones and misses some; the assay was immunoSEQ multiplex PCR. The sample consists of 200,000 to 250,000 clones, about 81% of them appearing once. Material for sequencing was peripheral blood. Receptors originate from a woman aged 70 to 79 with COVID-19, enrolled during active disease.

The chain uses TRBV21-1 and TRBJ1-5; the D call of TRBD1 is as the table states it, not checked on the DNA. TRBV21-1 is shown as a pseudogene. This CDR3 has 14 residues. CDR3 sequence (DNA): TGTGCCAGCAGGATCGACAGAGACAATCAGCCCCAGCATTTT. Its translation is CASRIDRDNQPQHF.

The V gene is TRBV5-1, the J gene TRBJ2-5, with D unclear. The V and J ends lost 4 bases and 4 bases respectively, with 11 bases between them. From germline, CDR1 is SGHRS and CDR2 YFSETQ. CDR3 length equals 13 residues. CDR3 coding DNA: TGCGCCAGCAGCCCGGGTCCCGGAGAGACCCAGTACTTC. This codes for CASSPGPGETQYF.

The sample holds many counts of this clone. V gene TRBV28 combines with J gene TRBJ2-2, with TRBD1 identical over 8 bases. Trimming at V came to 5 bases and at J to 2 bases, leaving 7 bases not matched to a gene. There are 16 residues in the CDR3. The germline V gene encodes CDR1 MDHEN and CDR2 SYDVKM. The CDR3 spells CASSPQGAPNTGELFF. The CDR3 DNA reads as TGTGCCAGCAGTCCCCAGGGGGCCCCAAACACCGGGGAGCTGTTTTTT.

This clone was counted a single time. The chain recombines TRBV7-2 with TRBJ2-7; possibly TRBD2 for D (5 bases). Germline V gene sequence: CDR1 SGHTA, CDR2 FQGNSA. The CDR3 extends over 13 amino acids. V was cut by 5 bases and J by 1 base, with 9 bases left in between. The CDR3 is CASSPPGSYEQYF. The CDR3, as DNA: TGTGCCAGCAGCCCCCCGGGATCCTACGAGCAGTACTTC.

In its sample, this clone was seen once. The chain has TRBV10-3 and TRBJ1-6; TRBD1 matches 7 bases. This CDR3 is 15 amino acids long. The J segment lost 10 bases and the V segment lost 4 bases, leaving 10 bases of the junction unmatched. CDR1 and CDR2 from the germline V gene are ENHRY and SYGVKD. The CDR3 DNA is TGTGCCATCAGTGTTGGACAGGCTGTAGAATCACCCCTCCACTTT. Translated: CAISVGQAVESPLHF.

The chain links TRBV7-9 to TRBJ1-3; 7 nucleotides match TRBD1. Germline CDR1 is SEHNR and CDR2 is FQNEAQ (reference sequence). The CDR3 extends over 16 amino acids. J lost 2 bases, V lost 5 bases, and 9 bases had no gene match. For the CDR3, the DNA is TGTGCCAGCAGCGCGGGGGGACAGTTCACTGGAAACACCATATATTTT. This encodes CASSAGGQFTGNTIYF.

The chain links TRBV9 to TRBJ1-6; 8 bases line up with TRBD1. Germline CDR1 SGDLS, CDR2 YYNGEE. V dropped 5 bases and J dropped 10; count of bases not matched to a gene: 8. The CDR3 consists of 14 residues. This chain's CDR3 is CASSLRTGMSPLHF. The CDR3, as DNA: TGTGCCAGCAGTCTCCGGACAGGGATGTCACCCCTCCACTTT. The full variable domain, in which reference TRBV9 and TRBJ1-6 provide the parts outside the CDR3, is DSGVTQTPKHLITATGQRVTLRCSPRSGDLSVYWYQQSLDQGLQFLIQYYNGEERAKGNILERFSAQQFPDLHSELNLSSLELGDSALYFCASSLRTGMSPLHFGNGTRLTVT.

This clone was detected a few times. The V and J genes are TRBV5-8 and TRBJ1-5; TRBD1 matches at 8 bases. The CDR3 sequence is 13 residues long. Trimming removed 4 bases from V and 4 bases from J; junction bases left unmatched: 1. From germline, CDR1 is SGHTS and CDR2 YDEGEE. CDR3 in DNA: TGTGCCAGCAGCCGGACAGGGAATCAGCCCCAGCATTTT. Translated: CASSRTGNQPQHF.

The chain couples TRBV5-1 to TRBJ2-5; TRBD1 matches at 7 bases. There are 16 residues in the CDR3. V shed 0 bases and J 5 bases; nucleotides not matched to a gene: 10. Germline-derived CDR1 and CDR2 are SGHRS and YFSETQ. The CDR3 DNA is TGCGCCAGCAGCTTGGTTTTAGGGGGCGATGGGGAGACCCAGTACTTC. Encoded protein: CASSLVLGGDGETQYF. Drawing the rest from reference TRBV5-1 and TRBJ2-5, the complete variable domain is KAGVTQTPRYLIKTRGQQVTLSCSPISGHRSVSWYQQTPGQGLQFLFEYFSETQRNKGNFPGRFSGRQFSNSRSEMNVSTLELGDSALYLCASSLVLGGDGETQYFGPGTRLLVL.

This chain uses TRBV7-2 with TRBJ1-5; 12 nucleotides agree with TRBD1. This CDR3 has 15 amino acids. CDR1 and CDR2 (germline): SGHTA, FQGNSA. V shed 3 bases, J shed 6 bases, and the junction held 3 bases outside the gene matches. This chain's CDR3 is CASSFGTGGLQPQHF. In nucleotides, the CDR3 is TGTGCCAGCAGCTTTGGGACAGGGGGCCTTCAGCCCCAGCATTTT.

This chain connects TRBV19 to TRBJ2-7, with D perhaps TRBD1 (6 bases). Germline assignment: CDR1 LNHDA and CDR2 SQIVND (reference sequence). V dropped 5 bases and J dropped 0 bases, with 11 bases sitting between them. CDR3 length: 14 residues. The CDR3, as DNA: TGTGCCAGTAGTGCGGACAGCTACTCCTACGAGCAGTACTTC. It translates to CASSADSYSYEQYF.

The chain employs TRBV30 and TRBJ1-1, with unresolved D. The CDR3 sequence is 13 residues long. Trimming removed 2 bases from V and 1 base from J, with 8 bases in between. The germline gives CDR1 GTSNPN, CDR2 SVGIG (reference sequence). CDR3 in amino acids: CAWSFSRNTEAFF. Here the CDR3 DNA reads TGTGCCTGGAGTTTTTCTAGGAACACTGAAGCTTTCTTT.

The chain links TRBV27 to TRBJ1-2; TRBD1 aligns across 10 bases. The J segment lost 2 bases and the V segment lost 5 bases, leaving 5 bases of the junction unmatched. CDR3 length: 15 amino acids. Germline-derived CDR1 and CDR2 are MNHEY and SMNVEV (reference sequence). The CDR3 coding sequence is TGTGCCAGCAGTAGTTGGACAGGGGGAAACTATGGCTACACCTTC. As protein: CASSSWTGGNYGYTF.

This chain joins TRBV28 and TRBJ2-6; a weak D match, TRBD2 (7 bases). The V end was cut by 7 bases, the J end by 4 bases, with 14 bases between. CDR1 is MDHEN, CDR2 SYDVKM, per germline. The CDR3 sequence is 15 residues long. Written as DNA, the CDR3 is TGTGCCAGCAATTTCGGGGGGCTGGGGGCCAACGTCCTGACTTTC. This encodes CASNFGGLGANVLTF.

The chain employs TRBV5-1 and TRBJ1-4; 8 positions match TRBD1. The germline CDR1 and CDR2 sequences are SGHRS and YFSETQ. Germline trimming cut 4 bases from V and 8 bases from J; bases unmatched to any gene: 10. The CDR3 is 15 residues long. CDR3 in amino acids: CASSDGQGPEEKLFF. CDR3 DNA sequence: TGCGCCAGCAGCGACGGACAGGGCCCCGAAGAAAAACTGTTTTTT.

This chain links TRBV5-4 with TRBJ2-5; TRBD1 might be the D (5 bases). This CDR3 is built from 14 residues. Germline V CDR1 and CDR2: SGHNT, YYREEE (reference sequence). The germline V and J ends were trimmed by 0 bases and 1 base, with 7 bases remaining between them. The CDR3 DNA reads TGTGCCAGCAGCTTGGACAGGAGCCAAGAGACCCAGTACTTC. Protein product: CASSLDRSQETQYF.

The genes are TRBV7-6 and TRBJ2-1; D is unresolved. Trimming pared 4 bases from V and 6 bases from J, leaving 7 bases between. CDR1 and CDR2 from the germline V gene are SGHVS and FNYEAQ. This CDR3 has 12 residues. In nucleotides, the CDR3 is TGTGCCAGCAGCTACCCGGGCAATGAGCAGTTCTTC. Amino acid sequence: CASSYPGNEQFF.

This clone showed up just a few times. The CDR3 region has the DNA TGTGCCAGCAGCTTAGCCGGGTTGGGCTACACCTTC. Its translation is CASSLAGLGYTF. The chain carries TRBV7-9 and TRBJ1-2; D call uncertain. Trimming pared 0 bases from V and 8 bases from J, leaving 7 bases between. CDR3 length: 12 amino acids. Per germline, CDR1 SEHNR and CDR2 FQNEAQ (reference sequence).

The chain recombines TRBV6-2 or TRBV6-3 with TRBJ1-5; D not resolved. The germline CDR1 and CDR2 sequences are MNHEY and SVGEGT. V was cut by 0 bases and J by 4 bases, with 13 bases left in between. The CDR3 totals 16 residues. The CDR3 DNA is TGTGCCAGCAGTTACTCGACCGGCCTCGGGAATCAGCCCCAGCATTTT. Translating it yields CASSYSTGLGNQPQHF.

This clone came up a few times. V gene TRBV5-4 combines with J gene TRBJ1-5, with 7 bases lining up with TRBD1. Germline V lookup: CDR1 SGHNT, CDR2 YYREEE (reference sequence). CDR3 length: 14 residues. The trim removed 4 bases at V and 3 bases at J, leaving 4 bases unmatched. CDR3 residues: CASSRTGPNQPQHF. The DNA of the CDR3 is TGTGCCAGCAGCCGGACAGGACCCAATCAGCCCCAGCATTTT.

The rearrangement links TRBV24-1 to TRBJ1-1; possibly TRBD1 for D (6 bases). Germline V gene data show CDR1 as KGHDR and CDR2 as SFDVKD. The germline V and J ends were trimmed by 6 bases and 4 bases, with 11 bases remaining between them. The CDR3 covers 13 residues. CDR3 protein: CATSMGQSTEAFF. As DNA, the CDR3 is TGTGCCACCAGTATGGGACAATCCACTGAAGCTTTCTTT.

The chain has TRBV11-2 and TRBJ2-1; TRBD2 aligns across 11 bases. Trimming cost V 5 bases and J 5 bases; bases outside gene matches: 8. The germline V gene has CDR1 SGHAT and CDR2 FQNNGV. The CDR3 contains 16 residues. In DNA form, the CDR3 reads TGTGCCAGCAGCCAAATTCCGGGACTAGCGGACAATGAGCAGTTCTTC. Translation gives CASSQIPGLADNEQFF.

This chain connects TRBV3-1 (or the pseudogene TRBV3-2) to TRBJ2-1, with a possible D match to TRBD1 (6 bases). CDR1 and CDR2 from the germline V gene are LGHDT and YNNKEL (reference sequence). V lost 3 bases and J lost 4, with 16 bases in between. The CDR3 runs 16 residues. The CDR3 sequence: CASSHPTGHKYNEQFF. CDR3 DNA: TGTGCCAGCAGCCACCCTACGGGACATAAGTACAATGAGCAGTTCTTC.

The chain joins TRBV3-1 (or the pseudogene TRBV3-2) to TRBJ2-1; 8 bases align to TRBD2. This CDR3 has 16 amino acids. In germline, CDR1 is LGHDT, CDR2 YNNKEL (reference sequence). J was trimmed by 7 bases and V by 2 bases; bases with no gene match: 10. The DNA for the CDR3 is TGTGCCAGCAGCCAAAGCGCAGCGGGAGACGGGAATGAGCAGTTCTTC. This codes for CASSQSAAGDGNEQFF.

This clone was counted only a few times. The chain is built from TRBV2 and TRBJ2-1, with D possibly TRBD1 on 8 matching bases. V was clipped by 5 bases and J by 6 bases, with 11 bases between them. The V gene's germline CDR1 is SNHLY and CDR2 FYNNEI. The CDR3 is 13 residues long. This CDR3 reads CASSNRGGNEQFF. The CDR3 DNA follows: TGTGCCAGCAGTAACAGGGGGGGCAATGAGCAGTTCTTC.